This T cell receptor (beta chain) was recorded in a study of chemoradiotherapy in HPV16-positive cancers. General study findings and limits: Better recurrence-free survival went with HPV-responsive T-cell expansion in HPV16-positive patients.

This table comes from immunoSEQ multiplex PCR, and its TCRdb copy is limited to in-frame clones, with some not included. The data contain around 900 clones, 87% of them singletons. Unmatched junction bases numbered 3, after V lost 0 bases and J lost 4 bases. CDR1 is SGHRS, CDR2 YFSETQ, per germline. This CDR3 spans 15 amino acids. A note on this clone: The antigen is not known.

This clonotype originated in a human donor with HPV-associated anogenital cancer. The chain couples TRBV5-1 to TRBJ2-3; 9 bases align to TRBD1. The specimen comprised tumor tissue, sampled from a patient who underwent chemoradiotherapy. The CDR3: CASSLGDREADTQYF. The CDR3, as DNA: TGCGCCAGCAGCTTGGGGGACAGGGAAGCAGATACGCAGTATTTT.